The clone carrying this T cell receptor (delta chain) has a handful of counts. Its antigen is not identified. These data come from a study of Vδ1+ human thymocytes. Regarding the study as a whole: In the thymus, TRG and TRD repertoires looked highly polyclonal with Gaussian CDR3 lengths. Around 20% of thymic delta-chain sequences were Vdelta2, with few Vdelta3, unlike blood Vdelta1+ controls.

The germline CDR1 and CDR2 sequences are TSWWSYY and QGS. Trimming left V 4 bases short and J 3 bases short, with 21 bases between. This CDR3 comprises 17 residues. After alphabeta T cell depletion, CD3+ Vdelta1+ Vdelta2- thymocytes were sorted. RNA was extracted from the cells and then reverse transcribed. Pooled V-gene forward primers with one constant-region reverse primer generated the CDR3 amplicons by multiplex PCR. TCRdb redid the clone calls on the multiplex PCR reads with CATT. The sample records about 53,000 delta-chain clones, about 15% being singletons. The rearrangement links TRDV1 to TRDJ1; the D gene could be TRDD1 or TRDD2 (5 bases each). This TCR was recovered from a girl less than two years old who had congenital heart surgery. The sequencing sample was made of Vdelta1+ gamma-delta thymocytes from the thymus. Subset given: FACS-sorted CD3+ TCRalphabeta- TCRVdelta1+ TCRVdelta2- thymocytes. The CDR3: CALGGNSSPLFSDKLIF. The CDR3 DNA reads TGTGCTCTTGGGGGAAATTCCTCTCCGCTATTTTCCGATAAACTCATCTTT.